The 13 T cell receptor beta chains below all came from one sample that was sequenced in a study of beta chain features in type 1 diabetes. The investigators reverse transcribed all of the isolated RNA, so they sequenced expressed TCRB transcripts. The protocol was immunoSEQ multiplex PCR, while the TCRdb copy is restricted to in-frame clones and leaves out a portion. The sample carries tens of thousands of clones, just over 50% recorded once. What was sequenced was Tregs from blood. These receptors were collected from a woman under 30 in good health.

The DNA for the CDR3 is TGTGCCAGCGTTTGGAGAATGGGACAGGGGACAGATACGCAGTATTTT. Translation: CASVWRMGQGTDTQYF. V usage is TRBV27 and J usage is TRBJ2-3; the match to TRBD1 covers 10 bases. The germline CDR1 and CDR2 sequences are MNHEY and SMNVEV (reference sequence). Germline trimming cut 8 bases from V and 3 bases from J; bases unmatched to any gene: 11. This CDR3 region has 16 residues.

The sample holds one count of this clone. This chain connects TRBV6-5 to TRBJ1-6; possibly TRBD1 for D (6 bases). Germline V lookup: CDR1 MNHEY, CDR2 SVGAGI. This CDR3 has 15 residues. Trimming stripped 7 bases from V and 2 bases from J, with 12 bases between. DNA of the CDR3: TGTGCCAGCACCCGGACAGCAACCTATAATTCACCCCTCCACTTT. Residues: CASTRTATYNSPLHF.

This clone was seen a few times. The chain recombines TRBV6-1 with TRBJ1-4; 10 bases map to TRBD1. The CDR3 contains 15 residues. Germline CDR1 MNHNS, CDR2 SASEGT. V shed 6 bases and J 6 bases; nucleotides not matched to a gene: 7. CDR3 sequence (DNA): TGTGCCAGCAGAGATGGGACAGGGGCTTATGAAAAACTGTTTTTT. Translating it yields CASRDGTGAYEKLFF.

The chain joins TRBV28 to TRBJ1-1; 9 nucleotides align to TRBD1. CDR3 length: 16 amino acids. Trimming took 7 bases from V and 4 from J; bases not matched to a gene: 13. The germline gives CDR1 MDHEN, CDR2 SYDVKM. CDR3 region: CASTGRGTGSSTEAFF. The CDR3, as DNA: TGTGCCAGCACCGGGCGTGGGACAGGGTCGAGCACTGAAGCTTTCTTT.

The chain combines TRBV30 with TRBJ1-3; possibly TRBD1 for D (5 bases). Trimming left V 1 base short and J 7 bases short, with 17 bases between. The CDR3 totals 15 residues. Per germline, CDR1 GTSNPN and CDR2 SVGIG (reference sequence). The chain's CDR3 is CAWSEQEIDGNTIYF. In DNA, the CDR3 is TGTGCCTGGAGTGAACAGGAAATCGACGGGAACACCATATATTTT.

The chain has TRBV29-1 and TRBJ2-3; 13 nucleotides agree with TRBD2. Germline assignment: CDR1 SQVTM and CDR2 ANQGSEA. This CDR3 contains 17 residues. The J segment lost 0 bases and the V segment lost 4 bases, leaving 7 bases of the junction unmatched. CDR3 in DNA: TGCAGCGTTGGAGGGACTAGCGGGACTTCGAGCACAGATACGCAGTATTTT. Its protein product is CSVGGTSGTSSTDTQYF.

This clone has only a few counts. The rearrangement links TRBV28 to TRBJ2-5; TRBD1 matches at 10 bases. The J call is in doubt because the DNA end fits TRBJ2-7 better. The CDR3 extends over 17 amino acids. Germline V CDR1 and CDR2: MDHEN, SYDVKM. As DNA, the CDR3 is TGTGCCAGCAGTTCTCCCGGGACAGGGGTCCCTGTCTACGAGCAGTACTTC. As protein: CASSSPGTGVPVYEQYF.

The chain joins TRBV30 to TRBJ1-4; D gene ambiguous. The CDR3 totals 11 residues. The germline CDR1 and CDR2 sequences are GTSNPN and SVGIG (reference sequence). V was pared by 1 base and J by 11 bases, with 8 bases between. The CDR3 DNA is TGTGCCTGGAGTGGAGGGCGGAAACTGTTTTTT. It encodes CAWSGGRKLFF.

The chain is built from TRBV18 and TRBJ1-1; 7 nucleotides match TRBD1. This CDR3 contains 17 residues. Germline CDR1 reads KGHSH; CDR2 reads LQKENI. The trim removed 0 bases at V and 3 bases at J, leaving 10 bases unmatched. The CDR3 region is CASSPPRQGESYTEAFF. The CDR3 DNA reads as TGTGCCAGCTCACCACCTAGACAGGGCGAATCATACACTGAAGCTTTCTTT.

V and J are TRBV4-2 and TRBJ2-4; D is perhaps TRBD1 (6 bases). Trimming removed 0 bases from V and 0 bases from J, with 18 bases in between. This CDR3 is 19 amino acids long. Germline CDR1 is LGHNA and CDR2 is YNFKEQ. The CDR3 coding sequence is TGTGCCAGCAGCCAAGATCTATCAGGGGCCGAGATAGCCAAAAACATTCAGTACTTC. This sequence encodes CASSQDLSGAEIAKNIQYF.

V usage is TRBV5-1 and J usage is TRBJ2-7, with a weak D call TRBD1 (6 bases). The germline gives CDR1 SGHRS, CDR2 YFSETQ. CDR3 length equals 14 residues. The V end was cut by 2 bases, the J end by 6 bases, with 15 bases between. The CDR3 sequence is CASSLGQPASEQYF. The CDR3 bases are TGCGCCAGCAGCTTAGGACAGCCTGCCTCCGAGCAGTACTTC.

The rearrangement links TRBV18 to TRBJ2-7, with TRBD2 matching over 8 bases. CDR3 length: 14 amino acids. Germline assignment: CDR1 KGHSH and CDR2 LQKENI. J was trimmed by 2 bases and V by 2 bases; bases with no gene match: 2. For the CDR3, the DNA is TGTGCCAGCTCACCATCGGGACTAGCCTACGAGCAGTACTTC. This encodes CASSPSGLAYEQYF.

This clone was counted once. The V gene is TRBV4-2, the J gene TRBJ2-5, with D tentatively TRBD1 (5 bases). CDR1 and CDR2 (germline): LGHNA, YNFKEQ. The CDR3 consists of 15 residues. Trimming took 3 bases from V and 1 from J, leaving 12 bases between them. CDR3 loop: CASSHGAGRQETQYF. In nucleotides, the CDR3 is TGTGCCAGCAGCCATGGAGCAGGGCGCCAAGAGACCCAGTACTTC.